The sequence of this TCR beta chain was determined in a study of T cell responses to AZD1222 COVID-19 vaccine. Measured with immunoSEQ multiplex PCR; TCRdb has only the in-frame clones, and not every one. Of about 140,000 clones in the sample, around nine tenths were seen once. The germline V gene has CDR1 MDHEN and CDR2 SYDVKM. V was pared by 6 bases and J by 6 bases, with 12 bases between. The CDR3 covers 13 residues. Here the sequenced sample was peripheral blood, taken 28 days after the second AZD1222 dose. This chain links TRBV28 with TRBJ1-5, with D possibly being TRBD1 (5 bases). This TCR derives from an adult who received the AZD1222 COVID-19 vaccine. The CDR3, as DNA: TGTGCCAGCAGCTCCCCGGGGGGTCAGCCCCAGCATTTT. This gives the protein CASSSPGGQPQHF. The entire variable domain, with the rest obtained from reference TRBV28 and TRBJ1-5, is as follows: DVKVTQSSRYLVKRTGEKVFLECVQDMDHENMFWYRQDPGLGLRLIYFSYDVKMKEKGDIPEGYSVSREKKERFSLILESASTNQTSMYLCASSSPGGQPQHFGDGTRLSIL.